The 25 T cell receptor beta chains reported below all come from one sample, sequenced in a study of regulatory T cells in long-lasting Graves disease. CDR3 regions were amplified by Arm-PCR using iRepertoire HTBI primers to build TCR beta libraries. TCRdb called the multiplex PCR reads again in MiXCR, with one record for every CDR3 protein. The sample yields about 620,000 distinct CDR3 sequences, roughly 15% seen once. This sample's time point: newly diagnosed GD, antithyroid drugs for less than 3 months. From PBMCs, RNA was extracted and then used to make the TCR library. This sample was shared with a second study, whose subject was T cells in Graves' hyperthyroidism and ophthalmopathy.

Specimen: peripheral blood mononuclear cells (PBMCs), collected at new diagnosis, from a patient treated with antithyroid drugs. These receptors were collected from a woman between 25 and 40 years old with Graves disease.

At least ten counts were recorded for this clonotype. The rearrangement joins TRBV28 to TRBJ1-5, with TRBD1 matching 7 bases. The germline CDR1 and CDR2 sequences are MDHEN and SYDVKM. The CDR3 runs 15 residues. V dropped 6 bases and J dropped 0; count of bases not matched to a gene: 5. CDR3: CASSSDRNSNQPQHF. CDR3 coding DNA: TGTGCCAGCAGCTCGGACAGGAATAGCAATCAGCCCCAGCATTTT.

The gene calls are TRBV29-1 and TRBJ1-1, with D possibly TRBD1 on 5 matching bases. Trimming removed 7 bases from V and 6 bases from J, with 15 bases in between. The CDR3 is 12 amino acids. CDR1 SQVTM and CDR2 ANQGSEA come from the germline V gene. This chain's CDR3 is CSAQGQGSEAFF. CDR3 DNA: TGCAGCGCCCAAGGGCAGGGCTCTGAAGCTTTCTTT.

The chain employs TRBV29-1 and TRBJ2-1; TRBD2 matches at 10 bases. After removal of 0 bases from V and 9 bases from J, the junction contained 8 bases not matched to a gene. From germline, CDR1 is SQVTM and CDR2 ANQGSEA. The CDR3 contains 15 residues. The CDR3 reads CSVEDSLAGVGEQFF. The CDR3 nucleotides are TGCAGCGTTGAAGATTCCCTAGCGGGAGTGGGTGAGCAGTTCTTC.

V is TRBV13 and J is TRBJ2-5; tentatively, D is TRBD1 (6 bases). The germline gives CDR1 PRHDT, CDR2 FYEKMQ (reference sequence). V lost 5 bases to trimming and J lost 4 bases, with 14 bases between them. The CDR3 contains 14 residues. The CDR3 nucleotides are TGTGCCAGCAGCCCTTCGCAGGGGTCAGAGACCCAGTACTTC. This gives the protein CASSPSQGSETQYF.

This chain joins TRBV5-1 and TRBJ2-7; 12 bases map to TRBD1. The J segment lost 7 bases and the V segment lost 4 bases, leaving 6 bases of the junction unmatched. The CDR3 loop spans 14 amino acids. Germline CDR1 SGHRS, CDR2 YFSETQ. The CDR3 sequence is CASSQGQGALEQYF. The CDR3 coding sequence is TGCGCCAGCAGCCAGGGACAGGGGGCGCTTGAGCAGTACTTC.

There are a few counts of this clonotype. This chain's CDR3 is CASRTGTFAGELFF. As DNA, the CDR3 is TGCGCCAGCAGGACCGGGACGTTCGCCGGGGAGCTGTTTTTT. V and J are TRBV10-2 and TRBJ2-2; D assignment may be TRBD1 or TRBD2 (5 bases each). With 6 bases removed from V and 6 bases from J, the gap between germline ends came to 14 bases. Looked up from germline, CDR1 is WSHSY and CDR2 is SAAADI. The CDR3 extends over 14 amino acids.

This clonotype showed up just a few times. The J gene is TRBJ2-2, the V gene TRBV20-1, with D unclear. The V end was cut by 7 bases, the J end by 6 bases, with 15 bases between. CDR1 and CDR2 from the germline V gene are DFQATT and SNEGSKA (reference sequence). The CDR3 is 13 residues long. CDR3 protein: CSVRPHGAGELFF. CDR3 in DNA: TGCAGTGTCAGACCCCATGGGGCCGGGGAGCTGTTTTTT.

V usage is TRBV24-1 and J usage is TRBJ2-1; D is unclear. The CDR3 length is 16 residues. The V gene's germline CDR1 is KGHDR and CDR2 SFDVKD. Trimming took 1 base from V and 3 from J, leaving 12 bases between them. CDR3 bases: TGTGCCACCAGTGATTTCGGGCAGAAGGGCTACAATGAGCAGTTCTTC. Translating it yields CATSDFGQKGYNEQFF.

This clonotype came up a few times. The CDR3 spells CASSQSWQPNTEAFF. DNA of the CDR3: TGTGCCAGCAGCCAATCTTGGCAGCCCAACACTGAAGCTTTCTTT. The chain is built from TRBV16 and TRBJ1-1; D unresolved. This CDR3 is built from 15 residues. V gave up 0 bases and J gave up 2 bases, with 10 bases separating them. CDR1 is KGHSY, CDR2 FQNENV, per germline.

CDR3 residues: CASSPGTLAETQYF. The CDR3 DNA is TGCGCCAGCAGCCCGGGAACCCTCGCTGAGACCCAGTACTTC. The chain uses TRBV5-1 and TRBJ2-5; tentative D call: TRBD2 (5 bases). Trimming shortened V by 4 bases and J by 5 bases, and 15 bases separated the two germline ends. This CDR3 has 14 residues. CDR1 and CDR2 (germline): SGHRS, YFSETQ.

This rearrangement joins TRBV7-2 to TRBJ2-7; 7 bases line up with TRBD2. After removal of 2 bases from V and 2 bases from J, the junction contained 9 bases not matched to a gene. Germline CDR1 and CDR2: SGHTA and FQGNSA. The CDR3 covers 16 residues. CDR3 bases: TGTGCCAGCAGCTTATGGGAGGGGATAATCACCTACGAGCAGTACTTC. Translation: CASSLWEGIITYEQYF.

This clonotype came up many times. One junction end disagrees with the germline gene, perhaps due to a read error. This chain connects TRBV5-1 to TRBJ2-7; D could derive from TRBD1 or TRBD2 (5 bases each). The CDR3 loop spans 14 amino acids. Germline V lookup: CDR1 SGHRS, CDR2 YFSETQ. CDR3 residues: CASSLGRGGYEQYF. CDR3 nucleotide sequence: TGTGCCAGCAGCTTAGGCCGGGGCGGATACGAGCAGTACTTC.

This clonotype showed up just a few times. The chain employs TRBV20-1 and TRBJ2-7; no reliable D call. V dropped 2 bases and J dropped 3 bases, with 2 bases sitting between them. Germline lookup yields CDR1 DFQATT and CDR2 SNEGSKA (reference sequence). The CDR3 extends over 10 amino acids. CDR3 nucleotides: TGCAGTGCTAGACGCTACGAGCAGTACTTC. This sequence encodes CSARRYEQYF.

This clonotype was detected ten times or more. The DNA for the CDR3 is TGTGCCACCAGCAGTTCGTACGGGGGCACAGGCACAGATACGCAGTATTTT. Residues: CATSSSYGGTGTDTQYF. The rearrangement uses TRBV15 and TRBJ2-3; D may match TRBD1 or TRBD2 (6 bases each). V lost 3 bases to trimming and J lost 1 base, with 17 bases between them. CDR1 LNHNV and CDR2 YYDKDF come from the germline V gene (reference sequence). This CDR3 has 17 amino acids.

This clonotype was counted ten times or more. This chain uses TRBV20-1 with TRBJ1-1; D is unclear. Trimming took off 3 bases at V and 1 base at J, with 9 bases between the two ends. Germline loops: CDR1 DFQATT, CDR2 SNEGSKA (reference sequence). This CDR3 is 13 amino acids long. CDR3 protein: CSASRQANTEAFF. CDR3 sequence (DNA): TGCAGTGCTAGTCGTCAAGCGAACACTGAAGCTTTCTTT.

This clonotype occurred many times. The chain uses TRBV7-9 and TRBJ2-5, with TRBD1 identical over 9 bases. With V trimmed by 2 bases and J by 5 bases, 3 bases remained unmatched. The germline gives CDR1 SEHNR, CDR2 FQNEAQ (reference sequence). This CDR3 is built from 14 residues. CDR3 sequence: CASSLTGGMETQYF. The CDR3 DNA reads TGTGCCAGCAGCTTAACAGGGGGCATGGAGACCCAGTACTTC. The variable domain in full, completed from reference TRBV7-9 and TRBJ2-5, reads DTGVSQNPRHKITKRGQNVTFRCDPISEHNRLYWYRQTLGQGPEFLTYFQNEAQLEKSRLLSDRFSAERPKGSFSTLEIQRTEQGDSAMYLCASSLTGGMETQYFGPGTRLLVL.

This clonotype was observed a few times. One base away lies a much larger clone, so this may be a sequencing read error. V and J are TRBV7-3 and TRBJ2-3, with TRBD2 matching 9 bases. Trimming cost V 2 bases and J 4 bases; bases outside gene matches: 4. Germline-derived CDR1 and CDR2 are SGHTA and FQGTGA. This CDR3 region has 15 residues. The CDR3 here is CASSLGAGGPDTQYF. In DNA, the CDR3 is TGTGCCAGCAGCTTAGGGGCGGGAGGGCCAGATACGCAGTATTTT.

This clonotype was found many times. V usage is TRBV6-1 and J usage is TRBJ2-7, with D unresolved. The germline gives CDR1 MNHNS, CDR2 SASEGT. V was pared by 0 bases and J by 12 bases, with 6 bases between. There are 10 residues in the CDR3. The CDR3 DNA reads as TGTGCCAGCAGTGAAGCGCTCCGGTACTTC. This gives the protein CASSEALRYF.

The chain combines TRBV6-2 or TRBV6-3 with TRBJ2-5; D possibly uses TRBD1 or TRBD2 (6 bases each). This CDR3 comprises 14 residues. Germline V gene lookup returns CDR1 MNHEY and CDR2 SVGEGT. Trimming removed 0 bases from V and 4 bases from J, with 9 bases in between. The CDR3 here is CASSYSGGRETQYF. The CDR3 DNA is TGTGCCAGCAGTTACTCGGGGGGCCGAGAGACCCAGTACTTC.

This clonotype was found many times. This sequence joins TRBV6-1 and TRBJ1-1; D is possibly TRBD1 (5 bases). The CDR3 totals 15 residues. Per the germline V gene, CDR1 is MNHNS and CDR2 is SASEGT. V was clipped by 2 bases and J by 7 bases, with 17 bases between them. The CDR3, as DNA: TGTGCCAGCAGTGAACGGGGTAGGGGCAGCGGTGAAGCTTTCTTT. Protein: CASSERGRGSGEAFF.

This clonotype was seen only a few times. The rearrangement links TRBV3-1 to TRBJ2-5; 8 bases fit TRBD2. Losses at the gene ends were 5 bases for V and 4 bases for J; bases not matched to a gene: 15. Germline CDR1 reads LGHDT; CDR2 reads YNNKEL (reference sequence). There are 17 residues in the CDR3. The CDR3 loop reads CASSAGLVVRSSETQYF. CDR3 sequence (DNA): TGTGCCAGCAGCGCGGGACTAGTCGTTAGGTCTTCAGAGACCCAGTACTTC.

In this sample, this clonotype turned up many times. The chain uses TRBV7-3 and TRBJ1-1, with TRBD1 as a possible D gene (6 bases). Between the trimmed V and J ends, which lost 8 bases and 4 bases, there was a span of 17 bases. CDR3 length: 14 residues. Germline V gene lookup returns CDR1 SGHTA and CDR2 FQGTGA. The CDR3 reads CASLPDSSSTEAFF. CDR3 coding DNA: TGTGCCAGCCTTCCGGACAGTTCGAGCACTGAAGCTTTCTTT.

The rearrangement links TRBV10-1 to TRBJ2-5, with TRBD1 matching over 8 bases. Germline CDR1 reads WNHNN; CDR2 reads SYGVQD (reference sequence). The CDR3 length is 15 residues. The junction had 6 bases not matched to a gene; V was cut back by 4 bases and J by 2 bases. CDR3 DNA: TGCGCCAGCAGTGTCGGACAGGGTAATCAAGAGACCCAGTACTTC. Translating it yields CASSVGQGNQETQYF.

Concerning this clonotype itself: With only one base between it and a far larger clone, this is likely a read error. The genes are TRBV11-2 and TRBJ1-1; D remains unclear. The CDR3 is 18 amino acids. V dropped 3 bases and J dropped 1 base, with 21 bases sitting between them. The germline V gene encodes CDR1 SGHAT and CDR2 FQNNGV. CDR3 coding DNA: TGTGCCAGCAGCTTGTTTGGCAGGACGAGATTGGGGAACACTGAAGCTTTCTTT. Protein: CASSLFGRTRLGNTEAFF.

This clonotype occurred many times. This sequence joins TRBV3-1 and TRBJ2-5, with D perhaps TRBD1 or TRBD2 (5 bases each). This CDR3 has 15 residues. The germline V gene has CDR1 LGHDT and CDR2 YNNKEL (reference sequence). The V and J ends lost 3 bases and 9 bases respectively, with 20 bases between them. This CDR3 reads CASSQTLGREYSQYF. Written as DNA, the CDR3 is TGTGCCAGCAGCCAGACGTTGGGACGGGAATATTCCCAGTACTTC.